These T cell receptor beta chains were read from a single sample in a study of shared clonotypes between healthy human individuals. Measured with immunoSEQ multiplex PCR; TCRdb has only the in-frame clones, and not every one. The sample lists 850,000 to 1,200,000 clones, 70% to 80% occurring once. Sequenced sample: memory CD4+ T cells sorted from blood. The receptors stem from a man younger than 35 in good health. Each CDR3 is given with its conserved first and last residue. The order of the fields is V gene, J gene, D gene, clone size, CDR3 protein, CDR3 DNA. A D gene is named only where the DNA matches it firmly. Only part of the rows carry a size: once, few, many, or a class if the clone is expanded.

v_call: TRBV7-9
j_call: TRBJ2-7
d_call: TRBD1
clone_size: .
cdr3_aa: CASSYYRGSSYEQYF
cdr3_nt: TGTGCCAGCAGCTATTACAGGGGTAGCTCCTACGAGCAGTACTTC

v_call: TRBV23-1
j_call: TRBJ2-7
d_call: .
clone_size: .
cdr3_aa: CASSPPREAGYEQYF
cdr3_nt: TGCGCCAGCAGTCCCCCCCGGGAAGCGGGTTACGAGCAGTACTTC

v_call: TRBV5-4
j_call: TRBJ1-6
d_call: .
clone_size: .
cdr3_aa: CASSSDRGAGSPLHF
cdr3_nt: TGTGCCAGCAGCTCAGACCGGGGCGCGGGTTCACCCCTCCACTTT

v_call: TRBV4-2
j_call: TRBJ1-2
d_call: TRBD1
clone_size: .
cdr3_aa: CASSQGQGSDGYTF
cdr3_nt: TGTGCCAGCAGCCAAGGACAGGGCTCTGATGGCTACACCTTC

v_call: TRBV7-3
j_call: TRBJ2-7
d_call: .
clone_size: .
cdr3_aa: CASSLHPGNYEQYF
cdr3_nt: TGTGCCAGCAGCCTACACCCAGGGAACTACGAGCAGTACTTC

v_call: TRBV27
j_call: TRBJ1-6
d_call: .
clone_size: .
cdr3_aa: CASSSQNNSPLHF
cdr3_nt: TGTGCCAGCAGTTCACAGAATAATTCACCCCTCCACTTT

v_call: TRBV14
j_call: TRBJ2-1
d_call: TRBD1
clone_size: .
cdr3_aa: CASSQVGTGRGGEQFF
cdr3_nt: TGTGCCAGCAGCCAAGTCGGGACAGGACGGGGAGGTGAGCAGTTCTTC

v_call: TRBV4-3
j_call: TRBJ2-1
d_call: .
clone_size: once
cdr3_aa: CASSQTQGFGHNEQFF
cdr3_nt: TGCGCCAGCAGCCAAACCCAGGGGTTTGGGCACAATGAGCAGTTCTTC

v_call: TRBV5-1
j_call: TRBJ2-3
d_call: TRBD1
clone_size: .
cdr3_aa: CASSPWGTGSTDTQYF
cdr3_nt: TGCGCCAGCAGTCCGTGGGGGACAGGGAGCACAGATACGCAGTATTTT

v_call: TRBV7-9
j_call: TRBJ1-1
d_call: TRBD1
clone_size: many
cdr3_aa: CASSYGQGKPEAFF
cdr3_nt: TGTGCCAGCAGCTACGGACAGGGAAAGCCTGAAGCTTTCTTT

v_call: TRBV5-4
j_call: TRBJ2-6
d_call: .
clone_size: .
cdr3_aa: CASSFGQSGANVLTF
cdr3_nt: TGTGCCAGCAGCTTCGGACAGTCTGGGGCCAACGTCCTGACTTTC

v_call: TRBV25-1
j_call: TRBJ2-5
d_call: TRBD1
clone_size: .
cdr3_aa: CASSPLTGVRTQYF
cdr3_nt: TGTGCCAGCAGCCCCCTTACAGGGGTGAGGACCCAGTACTTC

v_call: TRBV5-6
j_call: TRBJ2-1
d_call: TRBD1
clone_size: .
cdr3_aa: CASKPRTGGSDEQFF
cdr3_nt: TGTGCCAGCAAACCTCGGACAGGGGGGAGCGATGAGCAGTTCTTC

v_call: TRBV9
j_call: TRBJ2-1
d_call: TRBD2
clone_size: .
cdr3_aa: CASSVGASGSSDEQFF
cdr3_nt: TGTGCCAGCAGCGTAGGGGCTAGCGGGAGTTCAGATGAGCAGTTCTTC

v_call: TRBV19
j_call: TRBJ2-1
d_call: .
clone_size: once
cdr3_aa: CAGGRWNEQFF
cdr3_nt: TGTGCCGGGGGTCGCTGGAATGAGCAGTTCTTC

v_call: TRBV7-9
j_call: TRBJ2-7
d_call: .
clone_size: .
cdr3_aa: CASSPWDSYEQYF
cdr3_nt: TGTGCCAGCAGCCCCTGGGACTCCTACGAGCAGTACTTC

v_call: TRBV5-6
j_call: TRBJ2-2
d_call: .
clone_size: .
cdr3_aa: CASSLSTGELFF
cdr3_nt: TGTGCCAGCAGCTTGAGCACCGGGGAGCTGTTTTTT

v_call: TRBV13
j_call: TRBJ2-3
d_call: TRBD2
clone_size: .
cdr3_aa: CASSLGAGGPRPVFTDTQYF
cdr3_nt: TGTGCCAGCAGCTTAGGTGCGGGGGGCCCTAGGCCGGTATTCACAGATACGCAGTATTTT

v_call: TRBV18
j_call: TRBJ2-7
d_call: .
clone_size: few
cdr3_aa: CASTQPPAYEQYF
cdr3_nt: TGTGCCAGCACCCAACCCCCGGCCTACGAGCAGTACTTC

v_call: TRBV30
j_call: TRBJ2-5
d_call: TRBD2
clone_size: .
cdr3_aa: CAWTSGQETQYF
cdr3_nt: TGTGCCTGGACTAGCGGACAAGAGACCCAGTACTTC

v_call: TRBV7-2
j_call: TRBJ2-2
d_call: .
clone_size: few
cdr3_aa: CASSIQGFDTGELFF
cdr3_nt: TGTGCCAGCAGCATACAGGGATTCGACACCGGGGAGCTGTTTTTT

v_call: TRBV20-1
j_call: TRBJ2-1
d_call: .
clone_size: .
cdr3_aa: CSARQDEQFF
cdr3_nt: TGCAGTGCTAGACAGGATGAGCAGTTCTTC

v_call: TRBV15
j_call: TRBJ2-3
d_call: .
clone_size: .
cdr3_aa: CATSRERTDTQYF
cdr3_nt: TGTGCCACCAGCAGAGAACGGACAGATACGCAGTATTTT

v_call: TRBV5-1
j_call: TRBJ1-1
d_call: TRBD1
clone_size: .
cdr3_aa: CASSPDRVGGTEAFF
cdr3_nt: TGCGCCAGCAGCCCTGACAGGGTAGGGGGCACTGAAGCTTTCTTT

v_call: TRBV19
j_call: TRBJ2-5
d_call: .
clone_size: few
cdr3_aa: CASRFQETQYF
cdr3_nt: TGTGCCAGTAGATTTCAAGAGACCCAGTACTTC

v_call: TRBV28
j_call: TRBJ2-5
d_call: TRBD1
clone_size: .
cdr3_aa: CASRQGGAETQYF
cdr3_nt: TGTGCCAGCCGACAGGGGGGGGCGGAGACCCAGTACTTC

v_call: TRBV5-1
j_call: TRBJ2-5
d_call: .
clone_size: few
cdr3_aa: CASRAEETQYF
cdr3_nt: TGCGCCAGCAGAGCCGAAGAGACCCAGTACTTC

v_call: TRBV10-3
j_call: TRBJ2-2
d_call: .
clone_size: many
cdr3_aa: CAISDGPGELFF
cdr3_nt: TGTGCCATCAGTGACGGGCCCGGGGAGCTGTTTTTT

v_call: TRBV4-2
j_call: TRBJ2-7
d_call: .
clone_size: few
cdr3_aa: CASSQERDSKQYF
cdr3_nt: TGTGCCAGCAGCCAAGAGAGGGATAGCAAGCAGTACTTC